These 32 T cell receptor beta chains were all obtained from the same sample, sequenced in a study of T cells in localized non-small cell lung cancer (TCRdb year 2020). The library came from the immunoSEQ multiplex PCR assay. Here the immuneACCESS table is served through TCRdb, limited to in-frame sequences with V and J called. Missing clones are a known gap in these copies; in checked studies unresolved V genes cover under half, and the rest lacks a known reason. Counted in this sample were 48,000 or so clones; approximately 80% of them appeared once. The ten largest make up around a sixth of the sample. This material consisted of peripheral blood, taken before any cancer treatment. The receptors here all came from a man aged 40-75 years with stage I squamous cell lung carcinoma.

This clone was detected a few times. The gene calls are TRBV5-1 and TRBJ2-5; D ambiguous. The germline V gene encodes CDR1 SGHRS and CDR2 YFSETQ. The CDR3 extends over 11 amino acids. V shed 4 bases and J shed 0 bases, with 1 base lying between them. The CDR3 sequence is CASSDQETQYF. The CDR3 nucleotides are TGCGCCAGCAGCGACCAAGAGACCCAGTACTTC.

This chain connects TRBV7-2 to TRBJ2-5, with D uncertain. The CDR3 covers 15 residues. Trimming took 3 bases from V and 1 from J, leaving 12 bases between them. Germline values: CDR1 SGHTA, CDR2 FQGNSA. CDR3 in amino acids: CASSLLTGPQETQYF. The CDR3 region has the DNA TGTGCCAGCAGCTTGTTGACTGGTCCCCAAGAGACCCAGTACTTC.

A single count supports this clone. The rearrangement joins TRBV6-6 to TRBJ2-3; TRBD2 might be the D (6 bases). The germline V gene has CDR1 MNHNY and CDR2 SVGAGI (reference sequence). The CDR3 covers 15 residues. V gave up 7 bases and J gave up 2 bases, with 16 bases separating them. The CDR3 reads CASNNLGGNTDTQYF. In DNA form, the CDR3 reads TGTGCCAGCAATAACTTGGGGGGAAACACAGATACGCAGTATTTT.

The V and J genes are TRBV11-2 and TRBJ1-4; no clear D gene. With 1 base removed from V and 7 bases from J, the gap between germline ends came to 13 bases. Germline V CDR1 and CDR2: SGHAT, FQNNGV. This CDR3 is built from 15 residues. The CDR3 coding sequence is TGTGCCAGCAGCTTAGGCACACGCCCGGGTGAAAAACTGTTTTTT. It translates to CASSLGTRPGEKLFF.

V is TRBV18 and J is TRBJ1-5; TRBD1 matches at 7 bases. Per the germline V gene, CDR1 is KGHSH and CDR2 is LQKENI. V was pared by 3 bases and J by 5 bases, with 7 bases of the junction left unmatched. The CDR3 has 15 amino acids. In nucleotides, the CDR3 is TGTGCCAGCTCACCTCTAGGGGGCTCGGATCAGCCCCAGCATTTT. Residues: CASSPLGGSDQPQHF.

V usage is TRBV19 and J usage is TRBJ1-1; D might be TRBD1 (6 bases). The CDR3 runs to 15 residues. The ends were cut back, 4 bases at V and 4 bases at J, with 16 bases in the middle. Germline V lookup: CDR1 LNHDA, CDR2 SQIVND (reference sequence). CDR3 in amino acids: CASSNQGTPSTEAFF. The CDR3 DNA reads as TGTGCCAGTAGTAACCAGGGGACACCTTCCACTGAAGCTTTCTTT.

CDR3 sequence: CASRKRAETTTEAFF. In nucleotides, the CDR3 is TGTGCCAGCAGGAAACGGGCAGAAACCACCACTGAAGCTTTCTTT. The chain employs TRBV6-6 and TRBJ1-1, with D unresolved. V lost 6 bases and J lost 4, with 18 bases in between. The CDR3 spans 15 residues. CDR1 is MNHNY and CDR2 is SVGAGI in the germline V gene (reference sequence).

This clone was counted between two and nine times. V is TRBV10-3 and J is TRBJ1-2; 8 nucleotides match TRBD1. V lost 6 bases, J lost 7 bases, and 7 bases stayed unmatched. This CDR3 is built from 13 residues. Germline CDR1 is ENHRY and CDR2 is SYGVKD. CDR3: CAISEDRVGGYTF. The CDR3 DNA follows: TGTGCCATCAGCGAGGACAGGGTCGGTGGCTACACCTTC.

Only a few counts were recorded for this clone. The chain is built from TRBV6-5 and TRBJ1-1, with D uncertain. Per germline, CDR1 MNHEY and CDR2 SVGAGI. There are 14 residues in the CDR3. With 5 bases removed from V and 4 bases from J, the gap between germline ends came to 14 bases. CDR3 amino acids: CASSLGTWGTEAFF. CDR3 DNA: TGTGCCAGCAGTCTAGGAACCTGGGGCACTGAAGCTTTCTTT.

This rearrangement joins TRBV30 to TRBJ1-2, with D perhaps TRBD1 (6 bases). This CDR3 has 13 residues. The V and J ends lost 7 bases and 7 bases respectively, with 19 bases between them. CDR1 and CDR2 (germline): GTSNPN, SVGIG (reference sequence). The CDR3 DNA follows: TGTGCCTACCTAACTGGGACAAAGGGTGGCTACACCTTC. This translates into CAYLTGTKGGYTF. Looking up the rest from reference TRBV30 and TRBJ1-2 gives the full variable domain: SQTIHQWPATLVQPVGSPLSLECTVEGTSNPNLYWYRQAAGRGLQLLFYSVGIGQISSEVPQNLSASRPQDRQFILSSKKLLLSDSGFYLCAYLTGTKGGYTFGSGTRLTVV.

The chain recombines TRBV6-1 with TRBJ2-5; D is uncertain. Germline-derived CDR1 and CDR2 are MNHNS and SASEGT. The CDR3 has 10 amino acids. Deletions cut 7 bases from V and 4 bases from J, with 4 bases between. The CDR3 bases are TGTGCCAGCACCGGAGAGACCCAGTACTTC. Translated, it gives CASTGETQYF.

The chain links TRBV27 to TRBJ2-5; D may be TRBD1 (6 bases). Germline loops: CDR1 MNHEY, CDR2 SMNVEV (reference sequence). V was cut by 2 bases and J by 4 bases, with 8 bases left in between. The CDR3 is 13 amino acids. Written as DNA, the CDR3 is TGTGCCAGCAGTTTAGAAGGGGGAGAGACCCAGTACTTC. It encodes CASSLEGGETQYF.

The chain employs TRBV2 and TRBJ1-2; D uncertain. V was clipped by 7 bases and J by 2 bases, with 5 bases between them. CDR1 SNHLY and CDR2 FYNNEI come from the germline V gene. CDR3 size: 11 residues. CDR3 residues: CASMENYGYTF. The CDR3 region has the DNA TGTGCCAGCATGGAGAACTATGGCTACACCTTC. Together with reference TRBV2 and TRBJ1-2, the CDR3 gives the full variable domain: EPEVTQTPSHQVTQMGQEVILRCVPISNHLYFYWYRQILGQKVEFLVSFYNNEISEKSEIFDDQFSVERPDGSNFTLKIRSTKLEDSAMYFCASMENYGYTFGSGTRLTVV.

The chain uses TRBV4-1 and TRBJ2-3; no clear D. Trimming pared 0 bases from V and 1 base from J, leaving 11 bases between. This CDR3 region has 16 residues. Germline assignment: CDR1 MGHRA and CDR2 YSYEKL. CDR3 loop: CASSQDFETRTDTQYF. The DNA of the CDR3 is TGCGCCAGCAGCCAAGATTTTGAGACTCGCACAGATACGCAGTATTTT.

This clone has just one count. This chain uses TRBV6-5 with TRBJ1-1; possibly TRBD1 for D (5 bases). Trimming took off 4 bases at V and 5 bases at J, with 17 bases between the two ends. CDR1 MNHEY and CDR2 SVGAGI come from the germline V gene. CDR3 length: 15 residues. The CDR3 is CASSSLGSRGTEAFF. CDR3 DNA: TGTGCCAGCAGTTCCCTGGGGTCCCGGGGGACTGAAGCTTTCTTT.

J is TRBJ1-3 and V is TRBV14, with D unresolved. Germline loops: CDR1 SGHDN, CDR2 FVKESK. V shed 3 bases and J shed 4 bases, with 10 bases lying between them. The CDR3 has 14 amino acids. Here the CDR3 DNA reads TGTGCCAGCAGCCATTCGGGTCGAGGAAACACCATATATTTT. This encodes CASSHSGRGNTIYF. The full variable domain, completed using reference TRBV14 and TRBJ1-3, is EAGVTQFPSHSVIEKGQTVTLRCDPISGHDNLYWYRRVMGKEIKFLLHFVKESKQDESGMPNNRFLAERTGGTYSTLKVQPAELEDSGVYFCASSHSGRGNTIYFGEGSWLTVV.

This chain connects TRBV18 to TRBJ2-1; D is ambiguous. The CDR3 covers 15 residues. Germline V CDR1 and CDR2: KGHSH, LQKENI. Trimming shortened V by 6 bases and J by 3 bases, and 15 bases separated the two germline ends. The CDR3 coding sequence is TGTGCCAGCTCCCCTACCGGGTCAGACTACAATGAGCAGTTCTTC. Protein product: CASSPTGSDYNEQFF. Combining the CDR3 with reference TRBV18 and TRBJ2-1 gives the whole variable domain NAGVMQNPRHLVRRRGQEARLRCSPMKGHSHVYWYRQLPEEGLKFMVYLQKENIIDESGMPKERFSAEFPKEGPSILRIQQVVRGDSAAYFCASSPTGSDYNEQFFGPGTRLTVL.

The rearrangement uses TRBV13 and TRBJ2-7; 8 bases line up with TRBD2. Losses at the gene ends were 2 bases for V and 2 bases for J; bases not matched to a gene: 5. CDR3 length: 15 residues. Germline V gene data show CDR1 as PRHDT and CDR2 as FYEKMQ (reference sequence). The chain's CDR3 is CASSLFTSGPYEQYF. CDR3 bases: TGTGCCAGCAGCTTATTCACTAGCGGTCCCTACGAGCAGTACTTC.

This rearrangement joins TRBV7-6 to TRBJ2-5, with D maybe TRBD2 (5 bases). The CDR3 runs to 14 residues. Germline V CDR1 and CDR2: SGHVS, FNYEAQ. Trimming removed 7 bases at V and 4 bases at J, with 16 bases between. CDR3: CASTSSGGAETQYF. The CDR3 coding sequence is TGTGCCAGCACCTCAAGCGGCGGAGCAGAGACCCAGTACTTC.

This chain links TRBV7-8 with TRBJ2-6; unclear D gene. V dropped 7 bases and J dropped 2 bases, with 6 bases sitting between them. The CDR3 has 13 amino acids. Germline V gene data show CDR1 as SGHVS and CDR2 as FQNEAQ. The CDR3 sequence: CASTFTGANVLTF. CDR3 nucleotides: TGTGCCAGCACCTTTACTGGGGCCAACGTCCTGACTTTC.

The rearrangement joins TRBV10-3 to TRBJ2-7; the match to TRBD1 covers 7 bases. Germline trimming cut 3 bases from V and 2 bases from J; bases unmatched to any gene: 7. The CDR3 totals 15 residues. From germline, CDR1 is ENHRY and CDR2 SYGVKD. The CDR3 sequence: CAISDPDRATYEQYF. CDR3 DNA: TGTGCCATCAGTGACCCCGACAGGGCGACCTACGAGCAGTACTTC.

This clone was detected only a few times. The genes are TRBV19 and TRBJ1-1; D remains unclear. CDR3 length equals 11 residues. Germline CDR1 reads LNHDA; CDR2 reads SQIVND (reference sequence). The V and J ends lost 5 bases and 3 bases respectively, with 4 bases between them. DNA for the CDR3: TGTGCCAGTAGTGGGTACACTGAAGCTTTCTTT. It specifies CASSGYTEAFF.

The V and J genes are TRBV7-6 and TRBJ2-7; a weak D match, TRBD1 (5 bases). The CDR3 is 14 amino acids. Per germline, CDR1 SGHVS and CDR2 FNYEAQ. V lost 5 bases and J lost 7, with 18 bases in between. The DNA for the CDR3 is TGTGCCAGCAGCGCCGGACAAGGGGCATATGAGCAGTACTTC. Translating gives CASSAGQGAYEQYF.

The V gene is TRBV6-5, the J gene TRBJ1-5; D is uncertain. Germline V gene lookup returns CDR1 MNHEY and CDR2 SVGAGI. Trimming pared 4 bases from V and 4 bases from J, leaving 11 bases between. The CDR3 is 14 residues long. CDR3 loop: CASSLTDLNQPQHF. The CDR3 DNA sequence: TGTGCCAGCAGTTTAACAGATTTAAATCAGCCCCAGCATTTT.

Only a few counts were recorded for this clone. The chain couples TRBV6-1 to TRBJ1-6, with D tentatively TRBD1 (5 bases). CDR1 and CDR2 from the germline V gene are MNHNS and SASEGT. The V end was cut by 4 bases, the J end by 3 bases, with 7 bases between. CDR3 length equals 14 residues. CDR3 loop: CASSAGYYNSPLHF. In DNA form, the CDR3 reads TGTGCCAGCAGTGCAGGGTACTATAATTCACCCCTCCACTTT.

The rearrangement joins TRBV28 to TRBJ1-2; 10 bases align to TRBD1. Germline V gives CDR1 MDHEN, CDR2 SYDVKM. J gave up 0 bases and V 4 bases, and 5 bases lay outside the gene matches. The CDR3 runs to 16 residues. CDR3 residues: CASSSPGQGTNYGYTF. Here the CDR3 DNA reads TGTGCCAGCAGTTCTCCGGGACAGGGGACTAACTATGGCTACACCTTC.

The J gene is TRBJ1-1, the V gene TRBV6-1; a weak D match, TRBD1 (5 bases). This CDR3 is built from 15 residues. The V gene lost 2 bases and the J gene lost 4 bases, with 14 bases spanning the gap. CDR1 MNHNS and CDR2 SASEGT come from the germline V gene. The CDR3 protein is CASSEMGRVGTEAFF. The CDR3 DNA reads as TGTGCCAGCAGTGAAATGGGCAGGGTCGGCACTGAAGCTTTCTTT.

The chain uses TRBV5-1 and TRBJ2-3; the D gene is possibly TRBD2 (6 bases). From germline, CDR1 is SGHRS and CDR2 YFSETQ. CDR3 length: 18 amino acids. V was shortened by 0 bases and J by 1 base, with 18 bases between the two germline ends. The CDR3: CASSLAEGRLRGTDTQYF. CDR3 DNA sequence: TGCGCCAGCAGCTTGGCCGAGGGGAGGCTACGGGGCACAGATACGCAGTATTTT.

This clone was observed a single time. The CDR3 DNA is TGTGTCTTAGGGGGTTACAATGAGCAGTTCTTC. Translation: CVLGGYNEQFF. The chain uses TRBV30 and TRBJ2-1, with D maybe TRBD1 (6 bases). The CDR3 runs to 11 residues. Germline V gene sequence: CDR1 GTSNPN, CDR2 SVGIG (reference sequence).

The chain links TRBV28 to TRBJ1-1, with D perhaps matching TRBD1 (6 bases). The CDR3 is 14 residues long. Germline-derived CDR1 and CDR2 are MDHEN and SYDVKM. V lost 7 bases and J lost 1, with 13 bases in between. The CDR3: CASILGGTNTEAFF. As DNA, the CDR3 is TGTGCCAGCATCCTAGGGGGGACGAACACTGAAGCTTTCTTT.

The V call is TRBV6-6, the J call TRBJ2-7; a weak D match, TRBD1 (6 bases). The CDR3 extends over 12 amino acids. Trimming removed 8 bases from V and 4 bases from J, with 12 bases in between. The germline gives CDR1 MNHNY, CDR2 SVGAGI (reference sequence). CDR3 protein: CASSGTQYEQYF. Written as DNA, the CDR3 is TGTGCCAGCTCGGGGACACAGTACGAGCAGTACTTC.

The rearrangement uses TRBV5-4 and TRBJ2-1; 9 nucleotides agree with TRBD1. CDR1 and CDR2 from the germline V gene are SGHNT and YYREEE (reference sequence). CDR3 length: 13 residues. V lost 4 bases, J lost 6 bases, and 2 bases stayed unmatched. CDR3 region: CASSLTGGNEQFF. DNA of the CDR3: TGTGCCAGCAGCCTGACAGGGGGCAATGAGCAGTTCTTC.